This T cell receptor (beta chain) is drawn from a study of blood T cell repertoires in COVID-19. About the research overall: COVID-19 samples collected from the United States, Italy and Spain covered acute and convalescent phases. From T cells, B-cell-depleted T cells, or PBMCs came the material, which was cDNA or gDNA.

The repertoire was sequenced with immunoSEQ multiplex PCR; TCRdb's copy has only in-frame clones and lacks some. The sample includes about 210,000 clones, about 91% of them seen just once. V gave up 1 base and J gave up 6 bases, with 9 bases separating them. CDR1 SGHTA and CDR2 FQGNSA come from the germline V gene. CDR3 size: 13 residues. The chain has TRBV7-2 and TRBJ1-1; perhaps TRBD1 as D (5 bases). Material: peripheral blood. The clonotype originates from a man aged 25 to 40 with acute or convalescent COVID-19. The CDR3 reads CASSLDQGAEAFF. The CDR3 bases are TGTGCCAGCAGCTTAGACCAGGGTGCTGAAGCTTTCTTT.